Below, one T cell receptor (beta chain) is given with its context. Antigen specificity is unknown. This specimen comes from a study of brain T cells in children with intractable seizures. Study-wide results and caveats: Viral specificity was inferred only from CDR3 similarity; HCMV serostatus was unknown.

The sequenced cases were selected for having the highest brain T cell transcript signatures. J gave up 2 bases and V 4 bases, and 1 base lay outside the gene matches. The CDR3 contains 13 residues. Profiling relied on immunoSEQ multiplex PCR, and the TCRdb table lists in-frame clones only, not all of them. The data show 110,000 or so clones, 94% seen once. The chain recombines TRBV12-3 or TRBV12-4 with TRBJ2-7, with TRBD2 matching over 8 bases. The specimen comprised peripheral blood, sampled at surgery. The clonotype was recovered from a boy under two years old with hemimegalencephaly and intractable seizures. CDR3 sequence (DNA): TGTGCCAGCAGTTGGACTAGCACCTACGAGCAGTACTTC. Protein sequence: CASSWTSTYEQYF.